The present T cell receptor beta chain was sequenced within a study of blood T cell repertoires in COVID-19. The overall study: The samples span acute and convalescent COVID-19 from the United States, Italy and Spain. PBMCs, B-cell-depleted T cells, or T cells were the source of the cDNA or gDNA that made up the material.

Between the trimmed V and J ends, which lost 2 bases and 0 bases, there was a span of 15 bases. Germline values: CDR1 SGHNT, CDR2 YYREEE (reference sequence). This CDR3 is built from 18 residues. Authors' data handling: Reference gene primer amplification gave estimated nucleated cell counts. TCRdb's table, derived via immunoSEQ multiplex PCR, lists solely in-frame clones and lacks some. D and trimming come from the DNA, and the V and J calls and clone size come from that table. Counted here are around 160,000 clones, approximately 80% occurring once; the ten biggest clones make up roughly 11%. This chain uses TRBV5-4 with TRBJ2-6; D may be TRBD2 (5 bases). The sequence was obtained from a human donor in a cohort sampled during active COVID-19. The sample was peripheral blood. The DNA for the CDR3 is TGTGCCAGCAGCTTCGGGGTTGTCAGATCCTCTGGGGCCAACGTCCTGACTTTC. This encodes CASSFGVVRSSGANVLTF.